Following are 8 T cell receptor beta chains from one sample sequenced in a study of blood T cell repertoires in COVID-19. The table came from immunoSEQ multiplex PCR; TCRdb's copy has only in-frame clones and leaves some out. The top ten clones hold 6% to 7% of a sample with under 250,000 clones, around four fifths of them seen once. The specimen sequenced was peripheral blood. All receptors derive from a woman aged 60 to 75 with active or convalescent COVID-19.

The chain uses TRBV2 and TRBJ1-4, with TRBD1 matching over 7 bases. The CDR3 totals 14 residues. The germline V gene encodes CDR1 SNHLY and CDR2 FYNNEI. V lost 5 bases, J lost 4 bases, and 4 bases stayed unmatched. CDR3 amino acids: CASSPGQLNEKLFF. DNA for the CDR3: TGTGCCAGCAGTCCGGGACAGCTTAATGAAAAACTGTTTTTT.

The chain has TRBV7-9 and TRBJ1-4, with a possible D match to TRBD1 (6 bases). The germline CDR1 and CDR2 sequences are SEHNR and FQNEAQ (reference sequence). The length of the CDR3 is 15 residues. The V end lost 1 base, the J end lost 4 bases, and 10 bases lay between the germline ends. This CDR3 is CASSLVRGGNEKLFF. As DNA, the CDR3 is TGTGCCAGCAGCTTAGTCAGGGGCGGTAATGAAAAACTGTTTTTT.

The chain couples TRBV5-5 to TRBJ1-1; D gene unclear. Per the germline V gene, CDR1 is SGHKS and CDR2 is YYEKEE (reference sequence). V was shortened by 3 bases and J by 0 bases, with 12 bases between the two germline ends. This CDR3 comprises 15 residues. CDR3 in amino acids: CASSWELGVNTEAFF. The CDR3 DNA reads as TGTGCCAGCAGCTGGGAGTTGGGCGTGAACACTGAAGCTTTCTTT.

The chain is built from TRBV6-5 and TRBJ1-5, with D perhaps matching TRBD1 (6 bases). CDR1 MNHEY and CDR2 SVGAGI come from the germline V gene. V gave up 7 bases and J gave up 0 bases, with 13 bases separating them. CDR3 length equals 15 residues. The CDR3 is CASNLGQFSNQPQHF. The CDR3 DNA is TGTGCCAGCAACTTAGGACAGTTTAGCAATCAGCCCCAGCATTTT.

CDR3 sequence reads: CASSTNRENTEAFF. In DNA form, the CDR3 reads TGTGCCAGCTCCACTAACAGGGAAAACACTGAAGCTTTCTTT. The chain recombines TRBV18 with TRBJ1-1; D possibly corresponds to TRBD1 (6 bases). Trimming stripped 6 bases from V and 2 bases from J, with 13 bases between. CDR1 KGHSH and CDR2 LQKENI come from the germline V gene. CDR3 length equals 14 residues.

V usage is TRBV9 and J usage is TRBJ1-1; TRBD1 might be the D (5 bases). Trimming shortened V by 3 bases and J by 1 base, and 13 bases separated the two germline ends. There are 15 residues in the CDR3. The germline CDR1 and CDR2 sequences are SGDLS and YYNGEE. CDR3 loop: CASSAGQGTNTEAFF. The CDR3 DNA follows: TGTGCCAGCAGCGCCGGGCAGGGAACGAACACTGAAGCTTTCTTT.

The V and J genes are TRBV27 and TRBJ1-4, with D possibly TRBD1 on 6 matching bases. This CDR3 comprises 16 residues. Germline V gene data show CDR1 as MNHEY and CDR2 as SMNVEV (reference sequence). The V end lost 0 bases, the J end lost 3 bases, and 11 bases lay between the germline ends. The CDR3 coding sequence is TGTGCCAGCAGTTTATCCGGGGGGCTAGCTAATGAAAAACTGTTTTTT. Amino acids: CASSLSGGLANEKLFF.

This clone has just one count. The chain links TRBV7-9 to TRBJ2-1; no definite D call. The germline CDR1 and CDR2 sequences are SEHNR and FQNEAQ (reference sequence). V lost 5 bases and J lost 9, with 8 bases in between. The CDR3 is 11 residues long. The CDR3 reads CASSPGSEQFF. CDR3 coding DNA: TGTGCCAGCAGCCCCGGGTCTGAGCAGTTCTTC.